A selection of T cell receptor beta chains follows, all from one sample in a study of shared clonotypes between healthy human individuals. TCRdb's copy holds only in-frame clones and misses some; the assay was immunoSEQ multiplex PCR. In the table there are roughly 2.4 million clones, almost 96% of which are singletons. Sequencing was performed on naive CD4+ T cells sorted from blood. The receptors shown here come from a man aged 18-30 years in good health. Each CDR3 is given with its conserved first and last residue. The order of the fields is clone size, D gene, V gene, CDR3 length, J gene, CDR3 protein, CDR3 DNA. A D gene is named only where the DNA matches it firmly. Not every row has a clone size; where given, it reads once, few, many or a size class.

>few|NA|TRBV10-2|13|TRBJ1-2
CASSDLREGGYTF
TGCGCCAGCAGTGACTTGCGAGAAGGAGGCTACACCTTC
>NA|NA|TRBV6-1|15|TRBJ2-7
CASRESTVSSYEQYF
TGTGCCAGCAGGGAATCGACAGTTAGCTCCTACGAGCAGTACTTC
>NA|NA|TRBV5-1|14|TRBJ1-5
CASSADSSNQPQHF
TGCGCCAGCAGCGCGGACAGTAGCAATCAGCCCCAGCATTTT
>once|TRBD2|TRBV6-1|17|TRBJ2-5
CASSETSGGRYQETQYF
TGTGCCAGCAGCGAAACTAGCGGGGGTAGATACCAAGAGACCCAGTACTTC
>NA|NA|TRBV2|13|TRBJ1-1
CASSNAPNTEAFF
TGTGCCAGCAGTAATGCACCGAACACTGAAGCTTTCTTT
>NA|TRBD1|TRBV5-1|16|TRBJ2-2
CASSPLDRVDTGELFF
TGCGCCAGCAGTCCCTTGGACAGGGTCGACACCGGGGAGCTGTTTTTT
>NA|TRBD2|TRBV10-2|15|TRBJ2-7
CASSVLAGAGYEQYF
TGCGCCAGCAGTGTGTTAGCGGGGGCGGGCTACGAGCAGTACTTC
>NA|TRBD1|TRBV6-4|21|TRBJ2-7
CASSDKKLSRDRGKLFHEQYF
TGTGCCAGCAGTGACAAAAAACTTTCCCGGGACAGGGGAAAACTTTTCCACGAGCAGTACTTC
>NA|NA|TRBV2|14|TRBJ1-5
CASSGGSSNQPQHF
TGTGCCAGCAGTGGGGGCAGCAGCAATCAGCCCCAGCATTTT
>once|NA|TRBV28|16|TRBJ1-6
CASSLTGRANNSPLHF
TGTGCCAGCAGTTTGACCGGGAGGGCGAATAATTCACCCCTCCACTTT
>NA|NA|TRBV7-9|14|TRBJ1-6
CASSLDRRNSPLHF
TGTGCCAGCAGCTTAGACAGGAGAAATTCACCCCTCCACTTT
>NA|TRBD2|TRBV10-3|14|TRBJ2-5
CATRTSGRGETQYF
TGTGCCACCCGGACTAGCGGGAGAGGAGAGACCCAGTACTTC
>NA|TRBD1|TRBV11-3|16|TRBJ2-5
CASSYSTGASQETQYF
TGTGCCAGCAGTTATTCGACAGGGGCTTCCCAAGAGACCCAGTACTTC
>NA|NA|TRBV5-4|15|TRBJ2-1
CASSLGGDSYNEQFF
TGTGCCAGCAGCTTGGGGGGGGACTCTTACAATGAGCAGTTCTTC
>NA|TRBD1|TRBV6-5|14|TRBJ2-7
CASSPGDSHYEQYF
TGTGCCAGCAGCCCCGGGGACAGCCACTACGAGCAGTACTTC
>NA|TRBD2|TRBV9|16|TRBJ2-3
CASSHPLAGAADTQYF
TGTGCCAGCAGCCATCCTCTAGCGGGAGCAGCAGATACGCAGTATTTT
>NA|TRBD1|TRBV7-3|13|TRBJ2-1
CASSLRGGHEQFF
TGTGCCAGCAGCTTAAGAGGGGGCCATGAGCAGTTCTTC
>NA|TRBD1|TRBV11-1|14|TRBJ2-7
CASSLDRGLYEQYF
TGTGCCAGCAGCTTAGACAGGGGGCTTTACGAGCAGTACTTC
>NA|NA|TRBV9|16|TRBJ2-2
CASSVGGAPNTGELFF
TGTGCCAGCAGCGTAGGGGGAGCCCCGAACACCGGGGAGCTGTTTTTT
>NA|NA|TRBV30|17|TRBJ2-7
CAWRGVASGRSPYEQYF
TGTGCCTGGAGGGGGGTTGCGTCAGGGCGATCCCCCTACGAGCAGTACTTC
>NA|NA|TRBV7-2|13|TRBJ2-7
CASSLLGGYEQYF
TGTGCCAGCAGCTTACTGGGGGGTTACGAGCAGTACTTC
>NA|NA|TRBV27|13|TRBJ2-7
CASRIPGSYEQYF
TGTGCCAGCAGGATACCAGGATCCTACGAGCAGTACTTC
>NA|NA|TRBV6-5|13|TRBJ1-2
CASSPGVAYGYTF
TGTGCCAGCAGTCCAGGGGTGGCTTATGGCTACACCTTC
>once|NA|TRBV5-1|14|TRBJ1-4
CASKEVATNEKLFF
TGCGCCAGCAAGGAGGTAGCAACTAATGAAAAACTGTTTTTT
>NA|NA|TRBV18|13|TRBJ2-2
CASSPPGVGELFF
TGTGCCAGCTCACCACCGGGGGTCGGGGAGCTGTTTTTT
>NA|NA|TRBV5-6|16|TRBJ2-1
CASSLYNSLVITEQFF
TGTGCCAGCAGCTTGTATAATAGCCTGGTCATCACTGAGCAGTTCTTC
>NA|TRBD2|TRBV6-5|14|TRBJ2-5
CASRVSGGAETQYF
TGTGCCAGCAGAGTTAGCGGGGGGGCTGAGACCCAGTACTTC
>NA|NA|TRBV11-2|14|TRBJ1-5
CASSLEKSNQPQHF
TGTGCCAGCAGCTTAGAGAAGAGCAATCAGCCCCAGCATTTT
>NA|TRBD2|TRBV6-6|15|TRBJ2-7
CASSRPTSGYYEQYF
TGTGCCAGCAGCAGACCGACTAGCGGTTACTACGAGCAGTACTTC
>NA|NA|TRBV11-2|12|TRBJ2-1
CASSSLVNEQFF
TGTGCCAGCAGCTCCCTGGTCAATGAGCAGTTCTTC
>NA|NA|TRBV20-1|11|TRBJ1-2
CSAAGGYGYTF
TGCAGTGCCGCGGGGGGGTATGGCTACACCTTC
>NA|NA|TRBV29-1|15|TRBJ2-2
CSVIVGQIYAGELFF
TGCAGCGTTATAGTGGGGCAGATTTATGCCGGGGAGCTGTTTTTT
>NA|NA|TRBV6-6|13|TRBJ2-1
CASLGDLYNEQFF
TGTGCCTCCCTCGGGGACTTATACAATGAGCAGTTCTTC
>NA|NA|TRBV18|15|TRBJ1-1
CASSPLGFADTEAFF
TGTGCCAGCTCACCGTTAGGTTTTGCGGACACTGAAGCTTTCTTT
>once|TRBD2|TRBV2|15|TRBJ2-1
CASSEITSGSYEQFF
TGTGCCAGCAGTGAAATTACTAGCGGGAGTTATGAGCAGTTCTTC
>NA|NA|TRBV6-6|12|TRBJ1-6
CASSSHGSPLHF
TGTGCCAGCAGCTCTCATGGTTCACCCCTCCACTTT
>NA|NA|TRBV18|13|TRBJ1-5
CASSPSGPQPQHF
TGTGCCAGCTCACCATCGGGCCCTCAGCCCCAGCATTTT
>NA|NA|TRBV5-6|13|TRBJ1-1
CASTTDMNTEAFF
TGTGCCAGCACCACGGACATGAACACTGAAGCTTTCTTT
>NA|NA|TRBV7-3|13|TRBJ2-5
CASSLGRGETQYF
TGTGCCAGCAGCTTAGGGCGAGGAGAGACCCAGTACTTC
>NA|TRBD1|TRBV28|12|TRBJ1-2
CASSPTGVGYTF
TGTGCCAGCAGTCCGACAGGGGTGGGCTACACCTTC
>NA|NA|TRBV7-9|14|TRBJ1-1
CASSLEVGREEAFF
TGTGCCAGCAGCTTAGAGGTGGGGAGGGAGGAGGCTTTCTTT
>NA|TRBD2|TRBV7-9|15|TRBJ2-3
CASSFNSGGIDTQYF
TGTGCCAGCAGCTTCAATAGCGGGGGCATAGATACGCAGTATTTT